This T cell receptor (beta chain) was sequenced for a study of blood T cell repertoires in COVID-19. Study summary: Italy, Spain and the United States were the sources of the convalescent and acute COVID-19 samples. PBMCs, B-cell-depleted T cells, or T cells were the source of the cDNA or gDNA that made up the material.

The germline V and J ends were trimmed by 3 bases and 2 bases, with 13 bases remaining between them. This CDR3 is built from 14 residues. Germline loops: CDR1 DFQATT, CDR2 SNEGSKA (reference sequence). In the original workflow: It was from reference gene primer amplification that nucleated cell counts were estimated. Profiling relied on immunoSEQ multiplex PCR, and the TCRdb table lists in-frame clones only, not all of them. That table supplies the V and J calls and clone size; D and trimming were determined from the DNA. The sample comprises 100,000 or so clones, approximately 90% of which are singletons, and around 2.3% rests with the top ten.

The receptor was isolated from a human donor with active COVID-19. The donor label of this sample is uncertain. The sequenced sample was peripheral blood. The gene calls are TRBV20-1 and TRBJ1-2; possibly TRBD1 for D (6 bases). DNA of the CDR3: TGCAGTGCTAGTAGGGGACAAGCAAACTATGGCTACACCTTC. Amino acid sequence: CSASRGQANYGYTF.